Following are 32 T cell receptor beta chains from one sample sequenced in a study of response to subunit inactivated influenza vaccine. TCRdb used MiXCR to reprocess the RT-PCR reads, holding one entry per CDR3 protein. The data show more than 700,000 distinct CDR3 sequences, about 20% seen once. Sequenced material: PBMCs from blood, taken 5 days after vaccination. These receptors came from a man aged 50 or older who received an inactivated influenza vaccine.

The J gene is TRBJ1-2, the V gene TRBV4-3; D may be TRBD1 (5 bases). Trimming stripped 3 bases from V and 0 bases from J, with 14 bases between. Germline V CDR1 and CDR2: LGHNA, YSLEER. The CDR3 runs to 16 residues. The DNA of the CDR3 is TGCGCCAGCAGCCACGTCACGGGGGTCGCTAACTATGGCTACACCTTC. Translation: CASSHVTGVANYGYTF.

The genes are TRBV6-1 and TRBJ2-3; D is perhaps TRBD1 (6 bases). V was cut by 4 bases and J by 2 bases, with 19 bases left in between. The CDR3 contains 17 residues. Germline V lookup: CDR1 MNHNS, CDR2 SASEGT. This chain's CDR3 is CASSAHTGTYTTDTQYF. The CDR3 DNA reads TGTGCCAGCAGTGCCCACACCGGGACATACACCACAGATACGCAGTATTTT.

This chain connects TRBV4-2 to TRBJ2-3; the match to TRBD2 covers 11 bases. Trimming took 6 bases from V and 3 from J; bases not matched to a gene: 5. The CDR3 sequence is 15 residues long. CDR1 and CDR2 (germline): LGHNA, YNFKEQ. The CDR3 is CASRDSGRGTDTQYF. CDR3 DNA sequence: TGTGCCAGCAGAGATAGCGGGAGGGGAACAGATACGCAGTATTTT.

This clonotype was seen a handful of times. V gene TRBV27 combines with J gene TRBJ2-7; TRBD1 is a possible D gene (5 bases). Trimming stripped 6 bases from V and 5 bases from J, with 17 bases between. CDR3 length equals 14 residues. CDR1 MNHEY and CDR2 SMNVEV come from the germline V gene (reference sequence). The chain's CDR3 is CASSTQGNWDEQYF. CDR3 in DNA: TGTGCCAGCAGCACGCAGGGAAATTGGGACGAGCAGTACTTC.

This clonotype has more than one count but fewer than ten. The gene calls are TRBV27 and TRBJ2-2; D perhaps matches TRBD1 (6 bases). V gave up 5 bases and J gave up 5 bases, with 15 bases separating them. The CDR3 covers 15 residues. Germline lookup yields CDR1 MNHEY and CDR2 SMNVEV (reference sequence). CDR3 nucleotides: TGTGCCAGCAGTAACCAGGGGTCAAAGACCGGGGAGCTGTTTTTT. Translated: CASSNQGSKTGELFF.

CDR3 amino acids: CATSGGAVTYEQYF. In DNA form, the CDR3 reads TGTGCCACGTCAGGGGGCGCGGTGACCTACGAGCAGTACTTC. This rearrangement joins TRBV10-3 to TRBJ2-7; 8 bases align to TRBD1. CDR1 is ENHRY and CDR2 is SYGVKD in the germline V gene. The V segment lost 10 bases and the J segment 2 bases; nucleotides outside the gene matches: 10. The length of the CDR3 is 14 residues.

The V gene is TRBV7-2, the J gene TRBJ2-7; D might be TRBD1 or TRBD2, each matching 6 bases. Trimming removed 6 bases at V and 1 base at J, with 19 bases between. The CDR3 totals 16 residues. Per germline, CDR1 SGHTA and CDR2 FQGNSA. CDR3 DNA sequence: TGTGCCAGCAGTATTTTCGGGGGCAGCACGTCCTACGAGCAGTACTTC. This encodes CASSIFGGSTSYEQYF.

This clonotype was counted only a few times. The chain employs TRBV20-1 and TRBJ2-7; possibly TRBD1 for D (6 bases). Germline V gives CDR1 DFQATT, CDR2 SNEGSKA (reference sequence). CDR3 size: 13 residues. Trimming removed 2 bases from V and 4 bases from J, with 12 bases in between. CDR3 DNA sequence: TGCAGTGCTAGAAAGGGGGATGGGTACGAGCAGTACTTC. Amino acids: CSARKGDGYEQYF.

The sample holds a few counts of this clonotype. The chain joins TRBV10-3 to TRBJ2-3; maybe TRBD1 (5 bases). V was shortened by 0 bases and J by 1 base, with 11 bases between the two germline ends. The CDR3 is 16 amino acids. Germline V CDR1 and CDR2: ENHRY, SYGVKD. This chain's CDR3 is CAISESEGRGTDTQYF. The CDR3 DNA reads TGTGCCATCAGTGAGTCGGAAGGCAGGGGCACAGATACGCAGTATTTT.

The rearrangement uses TRBV9 and TRBJ1-5, with 7 bases identical to TRBD1. Losses at the gene ends were 4 bases for V and 4 bases for J; bases not matched to a gene: 11. Germline V gives CDR1 SGDLS, CDR2 YYNGEE. The CDR3 extends over 16 amino acids. As DNA, the CDR3 is TGTGCCAGCAGCTCCGGTCGGACAGGAGAGAATCAGCCCCAGCATTTT. It encodes CASSSGRTGENQPQHF.

This clonotype was counted many times. The chain is built from TRBV2 and TRBJ2-7; D gene uncertain. CDR3 length: 14 amino acids. Per germline, CDR1 SNHLY and CDR2 FYNNEI. V gave up 7 bases and J gave up 5 bases, with 18 bases separating them. The CDR3 DNA reads as TGTGCCAGCATGGAAGGCTCACCCGGCGACGAGCAGTACTTC. Residues: CASMEGSPGDEQYF.

As DNA, the CDR3 is TGTGCCAGCAGCTTGGTGGTTAGCGGGAACGAGCAGTTCTTC. Its translation is CASSLVVSGNEQFF. The chain links TRBV5-5 to TRBJ2-1; 8 nucleotides align to TRBD2. Germline V lookup: CDR1 SGHKS, CDR2 YYEKEE (reference sequence). The CDR3 sequence is 14 residues long. V trimming: 0 bases; J trimming: 10 bases; junction bases outside the gene matches: 6.

V gene TRBV5-6 combines with J gene TRBJ2-1; 7 bases map to TRBD2. The V segment lost 2 bases and the J segment 1 base; nucleotides outside the gene matches: 9. This CDR3 spans 17 amino acids. Looked up from germline, CDR1 is SGHDT and CDR2 is YYEEEE. CDR3 sequence reads: CASSFGVGAGSYNEQFF. In DNA form, the CDR3 reads TGTGCCAGCAGCTTCGGGGTCGGAGCGGGATCCTACAATGAGCAGTTCTTC.

The chain has TRBV24-1 and TRBJ2-1; 13 bases line up with TRBD2. V gave up 3 bases and J gave up 3 bases; unmatched junction bases: 4. From germline, CDR1 is KGHDR and CDR2 SFDVKD. The CDR3 is made up of 17 amino acids. CDR3 DNA sequence: TGTGCCACCAGTGATCGGACTAGCGGGGGCCTCTACAATGAGCAGTTCTTC. Amino acids: CATSDRTSGGLYNEQFF.

This clonotype was counted between two and nine times. The chain is built from TRBV7-2 and TRBJ2-1; D is perhaps TRBD1 (6 bases). V lost 4 bases and J lost 5, with 15 bases in between. CDR3 size: 15 residues. CDR1 and CDR2 (germline): SGHTA, FQGNSA. CDR3 in DNA: TGTGCCAGCAGCTCTTTCGGACAGATAGACAATGAGCAGTTCTTC. It encodes CASSSFGQIDNEQFF.

This clonotype was detected only a few times. This sequence joins TRBV3-1 and TRBJ2-1; D possibly corresponds to TRBD2 (5 bases). Germline-derived CDR1 and CDR2 are LGHDT and YNNKEL (reference sequence). The CDR3 contains 15 residues. V was cut by 3 bases and J by 3 bases, with 12 bases left in between. CDR3 region: CASSHPGSLYNEQFF. In DNA, the CDR3 is TGTGCCAGCAGCCATCCGGGATCCCTCTACAATGAGCAGTTCTTC.

This clonotype was observed many times. This chain joins TRBV7-2 and TRBJ2-3; weak D call: TRBD2 (6 bases). The germline V gene encodes CDR1 SGHTA and CDR2 FQGNSA. V gave up 3 bases and J gave up 0 bases, with 10 bases separating them. CDR3 length equals 15 residues. As DNA, the CDR3 is TGTGCCAGCAGCTTGGCGGGGAGCAGCACAGATACGCAGTATTTT. This gives the protein CASSLAGSSTDTQYF.

The V call is TRBV4-1, the J call TRBJ2-1; 10 nucleotides match TRBD2. Trimming at V came to 0 bases and at J to 6 bases, leaving 5 bases not matched to a gene. The CDR3 spans 16 residues. Germline V gene lookup returns CDR1 MGHRA and CDR2 YSYEKL. CDR3 region: CASSQDERGGLNEQFF. The CDR3, as DNA: TGCGCCAGCAGCCAAGATGAGCGGGGGGGCCTCAATGAGCAGTTCTTC.

This clonotype was detected only a few times. This chain links TRBV12-3 or TRBV12-4 with TRBJ2-2; TRBD2 matches 8 bases. The CDR3 is made up of 13 amino acids. The V gene end was trimmed by 6 bases and the J gene end by 7 bases; junction bases not matched to a gene: 4. As DNA, the CDR3 is TGTGCCAGCAGGTCCGGGGGGGGCGGGGAGCTGTTTTTT. Translation: CASRSGGGGELFF.

The chain employs TRBV10-3 and TRBJ1-4; D gene unclear. Germline-derived CDR1 and CDR2 are ENHRY and SYGVKD. This CDR3 comprises 12 residues. V was shortened by 5 bases and J by 8 bases, with 9 bases between the two germline ends. The CDR3 nucleotides are TGTGCCATCAGTCGAGCAGGAGAAAAACTGTTTTTT. As protein: CAISRAGEKLFF.

The chain joins TRBV7-9 to TRBJ2-3; TRBD2 agrees at 8 bases. Per germline, CDR1 SEHNR and CDR2 FQNEAQ (reference sequence). Unmatched junction bases numbered 5, after V lost 3 bases and J lost 0 bases. This CDR3 comprises 16 residues. CDR3: CASSFGLAGSTDTQYF. Here the CDR3 DNA reads TGTGCCAGCAGCTTCGGACTAGCTGGCAGCACAGATACGCAGTATTTT.

In its sample, this clonotype was seen a few times. The chain's CDR3 is CAISEGASSYNSPLHF. The CDR3 nucleotides read TGTGCCATCAGTGAGGGGGCGAGCTCCTATAATTCACCCCTCCACTTT. This chain links TRBV10-3 with TRBJ1-6; the D gene is possibly TRBD1 (5 bases). Germline V gene lookup returns CDR1 ENHRY and CDR2 SYGVKD. V dropped 2 bases and J dropped 0 bases, with 8 bases sitting between them. The CDR3 is 16 residues long.

This clonotype has just a few counts. The J gene is TRBJ2-2, the V gene TRBV5-1; D not resolved. V lost 0 bases and J 1 base, leaving 7 bases between the germline ends. Germline CDR1 reads SGHRS; CDR2 reads YFSETQ. The CDR3 is made up of 15 amino acids. The CDR3 nucleotides read TGCGCCAGCAGCTTGGATCAGGTGAACACCGGGGAGCTGTTTTTT. Its translation is CASSLDQVNTGELFF.

The genes are TRBV7-2 and TRBJ2-7, with 8 bases identical to TRBD2. The V gene end was trimmed by 2 bases and the J gene end by 1 base; junction bases not matched to a gene: 4. The CDR3 extends over 15 amino acids. Germline V gene data show CDR1 as SGHTA and CDR2 as FQGNSA. The CDR3 is CASSLITSGSYEQYF. The CDR3 bases are TGTGCCAGCAGCTTAATTACTAGCGGATCCTACGAGCAGTACTTC.

The genes are TRBV2 and TRBJ2-1; D is perhaps TRBD2 (6 bases). Germline CDR1 reads SNHLY; CDR2 reads FYNNEI. This CDR3 is built from 13 residues. V lost 6 bases and J lost 2, with 8 bases in between. The CDR3 here is CASRSSAYNEQFF. Written as DNA, the CDR3 is TGTGCCAGCAGATCTAGCGCCTACAATGAGCAGTTCTTC.

The chain carries TRBV27 and TRBJ1-4, with D hard to call. Germline CDR1 MNHEY, CDR2 SMNVEV (reference sequence). The CDR3 is 17 residues long. Trimming pared 0 bases from V and 0 bases from J, leaving 11 bases between. The CDR3 protein is CASSLSVAGATNEKLFF. CDR3 coding DNA: TGTGCCAGCAGTTTATCGGTCGCAGGCGCAACTAATGAAAAACTGTTTTTT. Supplemented by reference TRBV27 and TRBJ1-4, the full variable domain reads EAQVTQNPRYLITVTGKKLTVTCSQNMNHEYMSWYRQDPGLGLRQIYYSMNVEVTDKGDVPEGYKVSRKEKRNFPLILESPSPNQTSLYFCASSLSVAGATNEKLFFGSGTQLSVL.

This clonotype was counted a few times. The rearrangement links TRBV3-1 to TRBJ1-1, with D hard to call. Trimming took off 0 bases at V and 7 bases at J, with 9 bases between the two ends. This CDR3 contains 13 residues. Germline CDR1 LGHDT, CDR2 YNNKEL (reference sequence). For the CDR3, the DNA is TGTGCCAGCAGCCAAGATAAGTACAGTGAAGCTTTCTTT. Translated: CASSQDKYSEAFF. The variable domain in full, completed from reference TRBV3-1 and TRBJ1-1, reads DTAVSQTPKYLVTQMGNDKSIKCEQNLGHDTMYWYKQDSKKFLKIMFSYNNKELIINETVPNRFSPKSPDKAHLNLHINSLELGDSAVYFCASSQDKYSEAFFGQGTRLTVV.

This clonotype was observed a handful of times. This chain joins TRBV6-2 or TRBV6-3 and TRBJ2-2; 8 nucleotides match TRBD1. The CDR3 extends over 15 amino acids. CDR1 MNHEY and CDR2 SVGEGT come from the germline V gene. Trimming cost V 2 bases and J 4 bases; bases outside gene matches: 3. The CDR3 nucleotides read TGTGCCAGCAGTTACGGCAGGGGGCGCACCGGGGAGCTGTTTTTT. It is translated as CASSYGRGRTGELFF.

This chain joins TRBV12-3 or TRBV12-4 and TRBJ2-7; D is uncertain. There are 13 residues in the CDR3. Trimming stripped 2 bases from V and 5 bases from J, with 10 bases between. The CDR3 loop reads CASSLRFLHEQYF. As DNA, the CDR3 is TGTGCCAGCAGTTTAAGGTTTCTCCACGAGCAGTACTTC.

This chain connects TRBV5-1 to TRBJ2-4, with unresolved D. The CDR3 spans 14 residues. Germline CDR1 is SGHRS and CDR2 is YFSETQ. The V end was cut by 0 bases, the J end by 6 bases, with 10 bases between. The DNA for the CDR3 is TGCGCCAGCAGCTTGGCGGAGACGCCAAACATTCAGTACTTC. Its protein product is CASSLAETPNIQYF.

This clonotype was detected many times. The chain uses TRBV20-1 and TRBJ1-2; D remains ambiguous. The germline CDR1 and CDR2 sequences are DFQATT and SNEGSKA (reference sequence). The CDR3 length is 15 residues. Trimming removed 5 bases at V and 8 bases at J, with 24 bases between. CDR3 bases: TGCAGTGCTCATCCCCCGGCAGGACCGAGCTGGGGCTACACCTTC. Its translation: CSAHPPAGPSWGYTF.

This clonotype was detected only a few times. This sequence joins TRBV5-1 and TRBJ2-7; D not resolved. Trimming cost V 3 bases and J 6 bases, with 13 bases left between them. The CDR3 has 13 residues. Germline CDR1 SGHRS, CDR2 YFSETQ. CDR3 in DNA: TGCGCCAGCAGCTCCCGCCCTTCGGGCGAGCAGTACTTC. It yields the protein CASSSRPSGEQYF.